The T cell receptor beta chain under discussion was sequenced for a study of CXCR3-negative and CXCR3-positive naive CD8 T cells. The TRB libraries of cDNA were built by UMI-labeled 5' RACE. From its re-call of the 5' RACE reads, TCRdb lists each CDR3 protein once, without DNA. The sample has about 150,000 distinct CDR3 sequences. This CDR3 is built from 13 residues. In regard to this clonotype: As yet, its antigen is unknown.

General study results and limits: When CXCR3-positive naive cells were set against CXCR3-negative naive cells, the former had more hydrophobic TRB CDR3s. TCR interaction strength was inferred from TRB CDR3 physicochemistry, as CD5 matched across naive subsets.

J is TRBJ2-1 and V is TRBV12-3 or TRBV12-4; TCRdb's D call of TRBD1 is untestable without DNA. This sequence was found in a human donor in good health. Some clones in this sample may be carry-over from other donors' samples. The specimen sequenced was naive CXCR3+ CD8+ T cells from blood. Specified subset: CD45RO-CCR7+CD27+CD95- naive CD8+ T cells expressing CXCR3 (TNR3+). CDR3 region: CAIRRDTDNEQFF.